This is a list of T cell receptor beta chains from one sample in a study of CD8 T cells in Susac syndrome. TCRdb recomputed calls from the immunoSEQ multiplex PCR reads with MiXCR, one row per CDR3 protein. The sample records 92,000 or so distinct CDR3 sequences, 95% to 97% being singletons. Material: CD8+ T cells from PBMCs. The receptors stem from a human donor with Susac syndrome. Each CDR3 is given with its conserved first and last residue. Fields, in order: V gene, J gene, D gene, clone size, CDR3 protein, CDR3 DNA. The D gene is left open where the match is weak. Clone size is given for some rows only: seen once, a few or many times, or a class if the clone is expanded.

>TRBV20-1|TRBJ2-7|NA|NA
CSARAPRYEQYF
TGCAGTGCTAGAGCCCCACGGTACGAGCAGTACTTC
>TRBV4-1|TRBJ1-1|NA|NA
CASSQVWGATEAFF
TGCGCCAGCAGCCAAGTCTGGGGGGCAACTGAAGCTTTCTTT
>TRBV9|TRBJ2-7|NA|NA
CASSDQLISYEQYF
TGTGCCAGCAGCGATCAACTGATCTCCTACGAGCAGTACTTC
>TRBV6-2/TRBV6-3|TRBJ2-1|TRBD1|NA
CASSRPGTGFVIDEQFF
TGTGCCAGCAGCCGTCCCGGGACAGGGTTTGTTATCGATGAGCAGTTCTTC
>TRBV5-1|TRBJ2-7|NA|NA
CASSLWLRESDEQYF
TGCGCCAGCAGCTTGTGGCTCAGGGAGTCGGACGAGCAGTACTTC
>TRBV2|TRBJ2-3|NA|once
CASSEEEFRNTQYF
TGTGCCAGCAGTGAAGAGGAGTTCCGGAATACGCAGTATTTT
>TRBV20-1|TRBJ2-7|TRBD1|NA
CSALGQGALLYEQYF
TGCAGTGCTTTGGGACAGGGGGCTCTCCTCTACGAGCAGTACTTC
>TRBV7-8|TRBJ2-7|TRBD1|NA
CASSLGWDRPYEQYF
TGTGCCAGCAGCTTAGGTTGGGACAGACCCTACGAGCAGTACTTC
>TRBV6-4|TRBJ2-6|NA|NA
CASSAGPGANVLTF
TGTGCCAGCAGTGCTGGCCCTGGGGCCAACGTCCTGACTTTC
>TRBV3-1|TRBJ2-3|NA|NA
CASSQDRGSTDTQYF
TGTGCCAGCAGCCAAGATCGGGGGAGCACAGATACGCAGTATTTT
>TRBV5-1|TRBJ2-2|NA|NA
CASSTTASGTGELFF
TGCGCCAGCAGCACCACAGCGTCGGGCACCGGGGAGCTGTTTTTT
>TRBV12-5|TRBJ2-7|TRBD2|NA
CATTSGGTYEQYF
TGTGCTACGACTAGCGGGGGGACCTACGAGCAGTACTTC
>TRBV4-3|TRBJ2-5|NA|NA
CASSQEEGSAETQYF
TGCGCCAGCAGCCAAGAGGAGGGATCGGCAGAGACCCAGTACTTC
>TRBV6-5|TRBJ2-5|NA|once
CASSYYDVGQLQETQYF
TGTGCCAGCAGTTACTATGATGTGGGACAACTACAAGAGACCCAGTACTTC
>TRBV7-9|TRBJ1-5|NA|NA
CAISSGPVQPQHF
TGTGCCATCAGCTCGGGGCCTGTTCAGCCCCAGCATTTT
>TRBV15|TRBJ1-5|NA|NA
CATSREFQGFNQPQHF
TGTGCCACCAGCAGAGAGTTTCAGGGGTTCAATCAGCCCCAGCATTTT
>TRBV11-2|TRBJ1-1|TRBD1|NA
CASCAGTGTNTEAFF
TGTGCCAGCTGCGCCGGGACAGGGACAAACACTGAAGCTTTCTTT
>TRBV12-3/TRBV12-4|TRBJ2-5|TRBD1|NA
CASSLGTGGQETQYF
TGTGCCAGCAGTCTCGGGACAGGGGGGCAAGAGACCCAGTACTTC
>TRBV20-1|TRBJ2-2|TRBD2|NA
CSARIAGADTGELFF
TGCAGTGCTAGGATAGCGGGGGCCGACACCGGGGAGCTGTTTTTT
>TRBV29-1|TRBJ1-6|NA|NA
CSVRRETNSPLHF
TGCAGCGTTAGGCGGGAGACTAATTCACCCCTCCACTTT
>TRBV2|TRBJ1-6|NA|NA
CASSEAYQRLHF
TGTGCCAGCAGTGAAGCGTATCAGCGTCTCCACTTT
>TRBV3-1|TRBJ1-6|TRBD1|NA
CASSQDKTGFSPLHF
TGTGCCAGCAGCCAAGATAAGACAGGGTTTTCACCCCTCCACTTT
>TRBV5-1|TRBJ2-7|NA|few
CASSLLATRSYEQYF
TGCGCCAGCAGCTTGTTGGCTACCCGCTCCTACGAGCAGTACTTC
>TRBV20-1|TRBJ1-5|NA|NA
CSARVFLSNQPQHF
TGCAGTGCTAGAGTCTTCCTTAGCAATCAGCCCCAGCATTTT
>TRBV20-1|TRBJ2-3|NA|NA
CSARDEGSLTDTQYF
TGCAGTGCTAGAGACGAGGGGTCTTTGACAGATACGCAGTATTTT
>TRBV28|TRBJ2-6|NA|NA
CASSWRVPGANVLTF
TGTGCCAGCAGTTGGAGGGTACCTGGGGCCAACGTCCTGACTTTC
>TRBV20-1|TRBJ2-2|NA|NA
CSALAGSSANTGELFF
TGCAGTGCCCTGGCCGGATCGTCCGCGAACACCGGGGAGCTGTTTTTT
>TRBV5-1|TRBJ1-1|NA|NA
CASSPSLGASTEAFF
TGCGCCAGCAGCCCTTCGCTGGGGGCTAGCACTGAAGCTTTCTTT
>TRBV30|TRBJ1-5|TRBD1|NA
CAWSSPQTGVHQPQHF
TGTGCCTGGAGTTCCCCCCAGACAGGGGTGCATCAGCCCCAGCATTTT
>TRBV9|TRBJ2-2|TRBD1|NA
CASSVVGQGAIGELFF
TGTGCCAGCAGCGTAGTCGGACAGGGGGCGATCGGGGAGCTGTTTTTT
>TRBV12-5|TRBJ2-5|TRBD2|NA
CASGSTQLAGGPETQYF
TGTGCTAGTGGTTCGACCCAACTAGCGGGGGGGCCGGAGACCCAGTACTTC
>TRBV27|TRBJ1-4|NA|NA
CASRVGDRGRKLFF
TGTGCCAGCAGGGTCGGCGATAGAGGAAGAAAACTGTTTTTT
>TRBV9|TRBJ1-1|NA|NA
CASSAADGDTEAFF
TGTGCCAGCAGCGCAGCAGACGGAGACACTGAAGCTTTCTTT
>TRBV14|TRBJ1-6|NA|NA
CASSDISYNSPLHF
TGTGCCAGCAGCGACATCTCTTATAATTCACCCCTCCACTTT
>TRBV20-1|TRBJ1-1|NA|NA
CSAPDRNTEAFF
TGCAGTGCTCCAGACAGGAACACTGAAGCTTTCTTT
>TRBV6-2/TRBV6-3|TRBJ2-5|NA|NA
CASRQPNQETQYF
TGTGCCAGCAGACAGCCCAACCAAGAGACCCAGTACTTC
>TRBV6-5|TRBJ1-2|NA|NA
CASRGRRELDGYTF
TGTGCCAGCAGGGGACGGAGGGAGCTCGATGGCTACACCTTC
>TRBV5-4|TRBJ2-5|TRBD1|NA
CASRDRGGETQYF
TGTGCCAGCAGGGACAGGGGTGGCGAGACCCAGTACTTC
>TRBV11-3|TRBJ2-7|NA|NA
CASSLNTAYEQYF
TGTGCCAGCAGCTTGAACACAGCCTACGAGCAGTACTTC
>TRBV11-1|TRBJ2-1|NA|NA
CASSLDRGDFYNEQFF
TGTGCCAGCAGCTTAGATAGGGGGGACTTCTACAATGAGCAGTTCTTC
>TRBV5-1|TRBJ1-2|NA|NA
CASSLGMTGPRYGYTF
TGCGCCAGCAGCTTGGGCATGACAGGACCCCGCTATGGCTACACCTTC
>TRBV20-1|TRBJ2-1|NA|NA
CSARDYRSAANEQFF
TGCAGTGCTAGAGATTACAGGTCAGCCGCGAATGAGCAGTTCTTC
>TRBV13|TRBJ2-7|NA|NA
CASSLGRTRIYEQYF
TGTGCCAGCAGCTTAGGCAGGACGAGGATCTACGAGCAGTACTTC
>TRBV20-1|TRBJ2-5|NA|NA
CSARDPGQRLETQYF
TGCAGTGCTAGAGATCCCGGACAAAGACTGGAGACCCAGTACTTC
>TRBV3-1|TRBJ2-7|TRBD1|once
CASSRQGDEQYF
TGTGCCAGCAGCCGACAGGGCGACGAGCAGTACTTC
>TRBV9|TRBJ2-5|NA|NA
CASSRAGRQETQYF
TGTGCCAGCAGTCGAGCTGGCAGACAAGAGACCCAGTACTTC
>TRBV25-1|TRBJ2-7|TRBD1|once
CASSRTVGQGATYEQYF
TGTGCCAGCAGCCGTACGGTTGGTCAGGGGGCAACCTACGAGCAGTACTTC
>TRBV7-2|TRBJ2-7|NA|NA
CASSSGGSAPEQYF
TGTGCCAGCAGCTCGGGGGGCAGCGCTCCCGAGCAGTACTTC
>TRBV30|TRBJ1-2|TRBD1|NA
CASHGTDGGGYTF
TGTGCCTCACATGGGACAGATGGTGGTGGCTACACCTTC
>TRBV30|TRBJ1-6|NA|NA
CAWSVTSGPNYNSPLHF
TGTGCCTGGAGCGTCACTTCGGGACCGAACTATAATTCACCCCTCCACTTT